These T cell receptor beta chains were read from a single sample in a study of OX40 agonist ivuxolimab in advanced cancers. Clones were read by immunoSEQ multiplex PCR, and TCRdb kept only the in-frame ones, dropping some. Of tens of thousands of clones in the sample, 85% to 95% were seen once. This material consisted of CD4+ or CD8+ T cells sorted from blood, taken in a trial of the OX40 agonist ivuxolimab. The receptors originated from an adult with an advanced solid tumor such as melanoma, head and neck, liver or kidney cancer. Both conserved end residues are part of each CDR3. The D gene is left open where the match is weak. Expanded clones are given a class, and other clones once, few, many or no size at all.

clone size	D gene	V gene	J gene	CDR3 protein	CDR3 DNA
.	.	TRBV19	TRBJ1-1	CASRLGRGSAEAFF	TGTGCCAGTAGACTCGGGCGGGGGAGCGCTGAAGCTTTCTTT
.	.	TRBV7-9	TRBJ1-1	CASSLSGTEAFF	TGTGCCAGCAGCTTATCGGGGACTGAAGCTTTCTTT
.	TRBD1	TRBV5-1	TRBJ2-7	CASSWTGGRSYEQYF	TGCGCCAGCAGCTGGACAGGGGGGCGCTCCTACGAGCAGTACTTC
.	TRBD1	TRBV15	TRBJ1-4	CATSRLGTGKGEKLFF	TGTGCCACCAGCAGATTGGGGACAGGGAAAGGAGAAAAACTGTTTTTT
.	.	TRBV5-6	TRBJ2-7	CASSLDQGLISYEQYF	TGTGCCAGCAGCTTGGATCAGGGCCTCATCTCCTACGAGCAGTACTTC
.	.	TRBV28	TRBJ2-3	CASSLYPGLDTDTQYF	TGTGCCAGCAGTTTATATCCGGGATTAGACACAGATACGCAGTATTTT
.	.	TRBV6-1	TRBJ1-1	CASSGSEAFF	TGTGCCAGCAGTGGATCTGAAGCTTTCTTT
.	.	TRBV6-6	TRBJ2-7	CASWPGTLLSDEQYF	TGTGCCAGTTGGCCGGGGACCCTTTTAAGCGACGAGCAGTACTTC
.	TRBD2	TRBV10-3	TRBJ2-2	CAISGGLGLAGGTGELFF	TGTGCCATCAGTGGAGGACTGGGACTAGCGGGAGGGACCGGGGAGCTGTTTTTT
.	.	TRBV7-2	TRBJ2-7	CASGVYEQYF	TGTGCCAGCGGGGTCTACGAGCAGTACTTC
.	.	TRBV27	TRBJ1-5	CASSPRTESNQPQHF	TGTGCCAGCAGTCCCAGGACAGAGTCCAATCAGCCCCAGCATTTT
once	TRBD1	TRBV5-4	TRBJ1-1	CASSPGVRGPMAFF	TGTGCCAGCAGCCCAGGAGTCAGGGGGCCTATGGCTTTCTTT
.	TRBD1	TRBV9	TRBJ1-2	CASSVRAGGSGYTF	TGTGCCAGCAGCGTAAGGGCAGGGGGATCTGGCTACACCTTC
.	.	TRBV4-3	TRBJ2-1	CASSQVPPTYNEQFF	TGCGCCAGCAGCCAGGTCCCCCCAACCTACAATGAGCAGTTCTTC
.	.	TRBV9	TRBJ1-2	CASSVEAANYGYTF	TGTGCCAGCAGCGTAGAGGCCGCTAACTATGGCTACACCTTC
.	.	TRBV29-1	TRBJ1-1	CSVDMLNTEAFF	TGCAGCGTTGACATGCTGAACACTGAAGCTTTCTTT
.	TRBD2	TRBV29-1	TRBJ2-3	CSVEESGGSGRDTQYF	TGCAGCGTTGAAGAAAGTGGCGGGAGTGGGAGAGATACGCAGTATTTT
.	.	TRBV10-3	TRBJ2-7	CAISESSGPAYEQYF	TGTGCCATCAGTGAGTCGTCGGGACCCGCCTACGAGCAGTACTTC
.	TRBD2	TRBV4-3	TRBJ2-7	CASSQGGLERGLYEQYF	TGCGCCAGCAGCCAAGGGGGTTTAGAGCGGGGGCTCTACGAGCAGTACTTC
.	TRBD2	TRBV15	TRBJ2-1	CATSMGGRSSYNEQFF	TGTGCCACCAGCATGGGAGGGCGGAGCTCCTACAATGAGCAGTTCTTC
.	.	TRBV9	TRBJ2-3	CASSVEGYPDTQYF	TGTGCCAGCAGCGTAGAGGGGTATCCGGATACGCAGTATTTT
few	.	TRBV11-2	TRBJ1-1	CASSLKVGGTEAFF	TGTGCCAGCAGCTTAAAAGTGGGGGGGACTGAAGCTTTCTTT
.	.	TRBV29-1	TRBJ2-5	CSVEEWVIEGVETQYF	TGCAGCGTTGAAGAATGGGTAATCGAGGGAGTGGAGACCCAGTACTTC
.	.	TRBV2	TRBJ2-7	CASLPRGAYEQYF	TGTGCCAGCCTCCCAAGGGGAGCCTACGAGCAGTACTTC
.	.	TRBV29-1	TRBJ2-7	CSVLRTPSYEQYF	TGCAGCGTTCTGAGGACGCCCTCCTACGAGCAGTACTTC
.	.	TRBV15	TRBJ1-5	CATSKGGGNQPQHF	TGTGCCACCAGCAAGGGGGGAGGCAATCAGCCCCAGCATTTT
.	TRBD1	TRBV7-9	TRBJ1-1	CASSLSTTGEKAFF	TGTGCCAGCAGCTTATCGACGACAGGGGAGAAAGCTTTCTTT
.	.	TRBV19	TRBJ1-2	CASSPGGSYGYTF	TGTGCCAGTAGTCCGGGAGGTTCCTATGGCTACACCTTC
.	.	TRBV9	TRBJ2-7	CASSPRGALYEQYF	TGTGCCAGCAGCCCCCGAGGGGCTCTCTACGAGCAGTACTTC
.	.	TRBV6-6	TRBJ1-1	CASSSLGGMNTEAFF	TGTGCCAGCAGTTCCCTTGGGGGCATGAACACTGAAGCTTTCTTT
.	TRBD2	TRBV7-9	TRBJ2-5	CASSSPPIAGPGAQYF	TGTGCCAGCAGCTCCCCACCCATAGCGGGCCCGGGGGCCCAGTACTTC
.	.	TRBV5-6	TRBJ2-5	CASSLVVRYREGGETQYF	TGTGCCAGCAGCTTGGTAGTCAGGTATAGGGAAGGCGGGGAGACCCAGTACTTC
once	TRBD1	TRBV11-1	TRBJ2-5	CASSRGQLQETQYF	TGTGCCAGCAGCCGGGGACAGTTGCAAGAGACCCAGTACTTC
once	.	TRBV7-2	TRBJ1-5	CASSLAPGHNQPQHF	TGTGCCAGCAGCTTAGCGCCGGGGCATAATCAGCCCCAGCATTTT
.	TRBD1	TRBV9	TRBJ2-1	CASTGTGGNNEQFF	TGTGCCAGTACCGGGACAGGGGGCAACAATGAGCAGTTCTTC
.	.	TRBV27	TRBJ1-4	CASSETGIYGTNEKLFF	TGTGCCAGCAGCGAGACCGGAATCTATGGCACTAATGAAAAACTGTTTTTT
.	TRBD1	TRBV27	TRBJ2-7	CASSLVGTDYEQYF	TGTGCCAGCAGTTTAGTGGGGACAGACTACGAGCAGTACTTC
.	.	TRBV19	TRBJ1-2	CASTAVQNGYTF	TGTGCCAGTACCGCGGTACAAAATGGCTACACCTTC
few	.	TRBV27	TRBJ2-7	CASRYLGSYEQYF	TGTGCCAGCAGGTATCTGGGGTCCTACGAGCAGTACTTC
.	.	TRBV19	TRBJ2-7	CASSIVLRSSYEQYF	TGTGCCAGTAGTATTGTGCTAAGGAGCTCCTACGAGCAGTACTTC
.	TRBD1	TRBV6-6	TRBJ1-2	CASSPGTGGYGYTF	TGTGCCAGCAGTCCCGGGACAGGGGGTTATGGCTACACCTTC
.	.	TRBV27	TRBJ2-3	CASSLADSTDTQYF	TGTGCCAGCAGTTTAGCAGACAGCACAGATACGCAGTATTTT
.	.	TRBV5-1	TRBJ2-1	CASSLVLAPPNNEQFF	TGCGCCAGCAGCTTGGTCCTAGCCCCTCCGAACAATGAGCAGTTCTTC